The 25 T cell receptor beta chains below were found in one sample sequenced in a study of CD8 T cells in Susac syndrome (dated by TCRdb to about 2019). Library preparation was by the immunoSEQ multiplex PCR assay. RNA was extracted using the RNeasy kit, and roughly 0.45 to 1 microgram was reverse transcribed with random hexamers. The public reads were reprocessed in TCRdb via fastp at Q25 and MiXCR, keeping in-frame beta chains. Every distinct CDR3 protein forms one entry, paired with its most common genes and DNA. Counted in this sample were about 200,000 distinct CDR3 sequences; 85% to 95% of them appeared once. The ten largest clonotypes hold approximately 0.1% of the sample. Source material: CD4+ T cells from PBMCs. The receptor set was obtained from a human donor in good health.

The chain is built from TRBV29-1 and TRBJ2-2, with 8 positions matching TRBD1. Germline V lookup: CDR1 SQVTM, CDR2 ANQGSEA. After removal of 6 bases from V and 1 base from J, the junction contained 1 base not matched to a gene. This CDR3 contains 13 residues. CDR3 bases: TGCAGCGTAGGACAGGGGAACACCGGGGAGCTGTTTTTT. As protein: CSVGQGNTGELFF.

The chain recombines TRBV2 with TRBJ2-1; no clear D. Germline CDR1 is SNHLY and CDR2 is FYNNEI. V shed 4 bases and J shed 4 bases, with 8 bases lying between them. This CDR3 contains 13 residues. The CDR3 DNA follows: TGTGCCAGCAGTGCACTGAGATACAATGAGCAGTTCTTC. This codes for CASSALRYNEQFF.

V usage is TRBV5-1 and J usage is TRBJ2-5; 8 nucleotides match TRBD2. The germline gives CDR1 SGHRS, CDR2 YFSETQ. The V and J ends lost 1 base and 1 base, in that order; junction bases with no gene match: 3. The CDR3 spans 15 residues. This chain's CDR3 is CASSLSSGSQETQYF. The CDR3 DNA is TGCGCCAGCAGCTTGTCTAGCGGGTCCCAAGAGACCCAGTACTTC.

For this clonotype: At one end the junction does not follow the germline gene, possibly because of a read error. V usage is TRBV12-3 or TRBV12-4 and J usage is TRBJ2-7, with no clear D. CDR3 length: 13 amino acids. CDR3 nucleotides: TGTGCCAGCAGTCCTTATCCACCCTACGAGCAGTATTTC. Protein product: CASSPYPPYEQYF.

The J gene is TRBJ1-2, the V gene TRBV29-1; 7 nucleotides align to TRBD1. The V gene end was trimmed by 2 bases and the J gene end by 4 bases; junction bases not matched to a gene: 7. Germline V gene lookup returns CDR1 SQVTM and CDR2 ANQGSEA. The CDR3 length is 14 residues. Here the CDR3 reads CSVEKGGASYGYTF. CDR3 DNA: TGCAGCGTTGAAAAAGGGGGCGCTAGCTATGGCTACACCTTC. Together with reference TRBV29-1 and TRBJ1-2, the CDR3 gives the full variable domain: SAVISQKPSRDICQRGTSLTIQCQVDSQVTMMFWYRQQPGQSLTLIATANQGSEATYESGFVIDKFPISRPNLTFSTLTVSNMSPEDSSIYLCSVEKGGASYGYTFGSGTRLTVV.

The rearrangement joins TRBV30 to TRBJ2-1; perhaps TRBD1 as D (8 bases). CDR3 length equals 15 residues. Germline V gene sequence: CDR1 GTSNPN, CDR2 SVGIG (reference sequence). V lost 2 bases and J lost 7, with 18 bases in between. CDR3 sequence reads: CAWSWTGRARNEQFF. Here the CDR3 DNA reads TGTGCCTGGAGTTGGACAGGGAGGGCCCGAAATGAGCAGTTCTTC.

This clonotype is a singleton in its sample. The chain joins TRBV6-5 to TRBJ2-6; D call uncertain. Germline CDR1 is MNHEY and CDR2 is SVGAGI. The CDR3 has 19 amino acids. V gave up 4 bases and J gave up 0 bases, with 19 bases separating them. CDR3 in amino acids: CASSLDPAGPFSGANVLTF. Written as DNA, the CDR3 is TGTGCCAGCAGTTTGGATCCGGCCGGGCCCTTCTCTGGGGCCAACGTCCTGACTTTC.

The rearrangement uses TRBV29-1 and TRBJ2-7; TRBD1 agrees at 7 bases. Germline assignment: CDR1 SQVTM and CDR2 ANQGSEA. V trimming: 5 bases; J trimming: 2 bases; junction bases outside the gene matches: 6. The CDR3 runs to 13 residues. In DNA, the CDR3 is TGCAGCGTTCGCAGACAGGGAGCCTACGAGCAGTACTTC. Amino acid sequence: CSVRRQGAYEQYF.

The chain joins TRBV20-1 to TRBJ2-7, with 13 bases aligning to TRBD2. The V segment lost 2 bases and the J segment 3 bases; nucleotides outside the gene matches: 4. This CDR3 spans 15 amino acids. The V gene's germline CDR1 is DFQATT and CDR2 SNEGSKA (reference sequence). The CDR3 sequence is CSARPGTSGIYEQYV. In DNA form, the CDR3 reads TGCAGTGCTAGACCCGGGACTAGCGGGATCTACGAGCAGTACGTC.

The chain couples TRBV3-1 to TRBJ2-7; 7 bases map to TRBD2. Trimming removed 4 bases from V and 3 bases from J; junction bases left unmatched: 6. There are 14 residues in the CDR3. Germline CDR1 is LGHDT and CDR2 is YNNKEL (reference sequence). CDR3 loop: CASSPELALYEQYF. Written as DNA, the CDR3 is TGTGCCAGCAGCCCGGAACTAGCGCTCTACGAGCAGTACTTC.

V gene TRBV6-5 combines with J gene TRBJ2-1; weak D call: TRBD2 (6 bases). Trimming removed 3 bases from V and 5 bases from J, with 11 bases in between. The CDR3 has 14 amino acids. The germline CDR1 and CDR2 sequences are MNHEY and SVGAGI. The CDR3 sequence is CASSYSTRDNEQFF. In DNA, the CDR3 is TGTGCCAGCAGTTATTCGACTAGGGACAATGAGCAGTTCTTC.

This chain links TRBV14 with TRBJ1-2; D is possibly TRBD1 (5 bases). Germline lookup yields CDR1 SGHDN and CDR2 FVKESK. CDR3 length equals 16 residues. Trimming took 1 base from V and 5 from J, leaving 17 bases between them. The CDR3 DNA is TGTGCCAGCAGCCAAGTCTTCGGGACGGCCGGATATGGCTACACCTTC. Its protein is CASSQVFGTAGYGYTF. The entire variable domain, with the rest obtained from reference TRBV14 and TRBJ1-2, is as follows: EAGVTQFPSHSVIEKGQTVTLRCDPISGHDNLYWYRRVMGKEIKFLLHFVKESKQDESGMPNNRFLAERTGGTYSTLKVQPAELEDSGVYFCASSQVFGTAGYGYTFGSGTRLTVV.

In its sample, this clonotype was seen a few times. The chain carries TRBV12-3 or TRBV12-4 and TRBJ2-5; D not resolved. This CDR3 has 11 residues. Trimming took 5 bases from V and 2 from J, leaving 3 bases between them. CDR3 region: CASSVQETQYF. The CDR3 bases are TGTGCCAGCAGTGTTCAAGAGACCCAGTACTTC.

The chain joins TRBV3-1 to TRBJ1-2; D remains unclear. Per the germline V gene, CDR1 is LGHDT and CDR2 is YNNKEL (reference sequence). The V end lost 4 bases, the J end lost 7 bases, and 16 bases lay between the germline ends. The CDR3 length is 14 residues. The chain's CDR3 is CASSLVRLGPGYTF. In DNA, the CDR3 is TGTGCCAGCAGCCTAGTCCGGTTAGGGCCTGGCTACACCTTC.

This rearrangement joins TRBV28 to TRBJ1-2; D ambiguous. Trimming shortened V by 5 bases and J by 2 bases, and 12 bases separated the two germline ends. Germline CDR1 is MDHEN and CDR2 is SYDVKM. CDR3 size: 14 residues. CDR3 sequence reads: CASSEGTANYGYTF. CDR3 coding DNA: TGTGCCAGCAGTGAGGGCACAGCGAACTATGGCTACACCTTC.

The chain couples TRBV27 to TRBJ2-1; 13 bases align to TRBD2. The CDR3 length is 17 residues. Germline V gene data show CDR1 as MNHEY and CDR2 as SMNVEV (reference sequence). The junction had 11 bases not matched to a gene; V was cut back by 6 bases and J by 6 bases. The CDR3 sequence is CASSLEATSGRGNEQFF. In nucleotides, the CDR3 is TGTGCCAGCAGCCTAGAGGCCACTAGCGGGAGGGGCAATGAGCAGTTCTTC.

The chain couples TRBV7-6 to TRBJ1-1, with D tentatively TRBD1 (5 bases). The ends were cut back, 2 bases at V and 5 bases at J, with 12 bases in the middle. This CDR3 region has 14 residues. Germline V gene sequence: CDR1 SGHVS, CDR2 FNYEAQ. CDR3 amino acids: CASSLSGGRTEAFF. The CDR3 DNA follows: TGTGCCAGCAGCTTAAGTGGGGGAAGGACTGAAGCTTTCTTT.

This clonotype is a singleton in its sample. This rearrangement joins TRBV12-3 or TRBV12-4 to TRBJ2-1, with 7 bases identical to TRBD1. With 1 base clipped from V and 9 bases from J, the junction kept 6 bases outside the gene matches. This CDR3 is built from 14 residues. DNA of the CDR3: TGTGCCAGCAGTTTAGTGACAGGGTCGGGTGAGCAGTTCTTC. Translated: CASSLVTGSGEQFF.

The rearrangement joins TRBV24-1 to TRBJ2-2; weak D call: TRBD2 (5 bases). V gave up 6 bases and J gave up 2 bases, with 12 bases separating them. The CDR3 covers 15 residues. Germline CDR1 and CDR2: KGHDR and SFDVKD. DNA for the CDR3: TGTGCCACCAGTCCTCGAGGGCTCAACACCGGGGAGCTGTTTTTT. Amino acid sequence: CATSPRGLNTGELFF.

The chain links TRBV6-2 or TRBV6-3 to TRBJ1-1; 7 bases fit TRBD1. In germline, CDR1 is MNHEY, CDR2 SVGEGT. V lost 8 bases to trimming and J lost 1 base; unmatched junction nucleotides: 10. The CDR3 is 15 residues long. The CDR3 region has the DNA TGTGCCAGCGCGGGAGCCGGGACAGCGAACACTGAAGCTTTCTTT. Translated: CASAGAGTANTEAFF.

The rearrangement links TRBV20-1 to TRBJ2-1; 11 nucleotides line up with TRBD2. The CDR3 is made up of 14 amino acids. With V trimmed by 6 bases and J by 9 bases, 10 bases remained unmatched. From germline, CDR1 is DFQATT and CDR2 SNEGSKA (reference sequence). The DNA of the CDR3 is TGCAGTGCCGCCCTGCTAGCGGGAGGAGTTGAGCAGTTCTTC. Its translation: CSAALLAGGVEQFF.

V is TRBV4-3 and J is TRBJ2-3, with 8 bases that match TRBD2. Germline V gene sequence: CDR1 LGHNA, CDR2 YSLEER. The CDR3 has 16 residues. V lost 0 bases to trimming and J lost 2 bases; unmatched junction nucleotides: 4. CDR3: CASSQDSGGHTDTQYF. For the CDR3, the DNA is TGCGCCAGCAGCCAAGACTCGGGGGGGCACACAGATACGCAGTATTTT.

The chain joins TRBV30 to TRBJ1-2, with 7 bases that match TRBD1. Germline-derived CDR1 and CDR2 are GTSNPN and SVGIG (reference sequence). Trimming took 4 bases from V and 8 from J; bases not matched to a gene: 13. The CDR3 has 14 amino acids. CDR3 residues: CAWIRLGTAPGYTF. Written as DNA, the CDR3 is TGTGCCTGGATCCGCCTCGGGACAGCCCCCGGCTACACCTTC.

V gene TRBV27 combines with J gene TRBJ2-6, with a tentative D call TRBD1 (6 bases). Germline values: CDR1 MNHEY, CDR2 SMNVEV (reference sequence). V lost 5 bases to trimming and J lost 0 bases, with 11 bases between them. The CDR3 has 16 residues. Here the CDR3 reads CASSRQVPSGANVLTF. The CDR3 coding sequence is TGTGCCAGCAGTCGACAGGTCCCCTCTGGGGCCAACGTCCTGACTTTC.

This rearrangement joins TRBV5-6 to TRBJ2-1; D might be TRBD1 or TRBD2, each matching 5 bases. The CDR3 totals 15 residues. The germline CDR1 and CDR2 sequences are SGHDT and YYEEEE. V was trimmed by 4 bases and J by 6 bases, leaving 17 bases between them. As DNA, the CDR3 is TGTGCCAGCAGCCGTTTCCGGGACCAAAGCAATGAGCAGTTCTTC. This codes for CASSRFRDQSNEQFF.